These 3 T cell receptor beta chains were all obtained from the same sample, sequenced in a study of blood T cell repertoires in COVID-19. The method was immunoSEQ multiplex PCR; TCRdb's version includes in-frame clones alone and lacks a portion of them. In the table there are 180,000 or so clones, approximately 80% of which are singletons. The sequencing input was peripheral blood. Receptor source: a human donor with acute or convalescent COVID-19. The donor label of this sample is uncertain.

The chain has TRBV5-4 and TRBJ2-5, with D possibly matching TRBD1 (6 bases). CDR3 length: 14 residues. The V gene lost 4 bases and the J gene lost 7 bases, with 17 bases spanning the gap. Germline V gives CDR1 SGHNT, CDR2 YYREEE (reference sequence). CDR3 loop: CASSPTGTDRTQYF. DNA of the CDR3: TGTGCCAGCAGCCCGACCGGGACGGACAGGACCCAGTACTTC.

The V gene is TRBV11-3, the J gene TRBJ2-5; 13 bases align to TRBD2. The trim removed 1 base at V and 5 bases at J, leaving 13 bases unmatched. The CDR3 length is 19 residues. CDR1 is SGHNT and CDR2 is YENEEA in the germline V gene. Here the CDR3 DNA reads TGTGCCAGCAGCTTAGCCACGCCGGGACTAGCGGGAATAAGCGAGACCCAGTACTTC. It encodes CASSLATPGLAGISETQYF.

The chain couples TRBV4-1 to TRBJ1-3; D call uncertain. Per germline, CDR1 MGHRA and CDR2 YSYEKL. Trimming shortened V by 1 base and J by 2 bases, and 9 bases separated the two germline ends. CDR3 length: 15 residues. The CDR3 protein is CASSQVVSTGNTIYF. Here the CDR3 DNA reads TGCGCCAGCAGCCAAGTAGTATCAACTGGAAACACCATATATTTT.